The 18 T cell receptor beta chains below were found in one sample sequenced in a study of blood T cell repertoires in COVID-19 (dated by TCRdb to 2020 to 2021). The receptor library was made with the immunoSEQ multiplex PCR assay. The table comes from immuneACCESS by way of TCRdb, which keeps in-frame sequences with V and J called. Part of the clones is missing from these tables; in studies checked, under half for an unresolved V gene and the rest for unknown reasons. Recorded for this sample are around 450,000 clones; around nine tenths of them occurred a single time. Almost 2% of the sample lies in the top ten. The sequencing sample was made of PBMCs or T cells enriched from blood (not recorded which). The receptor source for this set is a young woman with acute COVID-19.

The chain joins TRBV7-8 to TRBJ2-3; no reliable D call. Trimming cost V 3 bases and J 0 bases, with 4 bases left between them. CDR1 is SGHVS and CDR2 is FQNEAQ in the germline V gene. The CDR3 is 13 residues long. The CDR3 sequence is CASSFSSTDTQYF. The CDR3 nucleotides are TGTGCCAGCAGCTTCTCGAGCACAGATACGCAGTATTTT.

The CDR3 is CASSEARVTRTGELFF. The CDR3 nucleotides are TGTGCCAGCAGTGAAGCTCGGGTAACAAGGACCGGGGAGCTGTTTTTT. The chain uses TRBV6-1 and TRBJ2-2, with no clear D. V dropped 0 bases and J dropped 5 bases, with 13 bases sitting between them. The CDR3 extends over 16 amino acids. CDR1 and CDR2 from the germline V gene are MNHNS and SASEGT.

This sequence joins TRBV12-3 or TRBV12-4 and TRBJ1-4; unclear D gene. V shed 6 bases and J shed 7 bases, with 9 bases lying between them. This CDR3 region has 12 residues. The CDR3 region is CASSPEGEKLFF. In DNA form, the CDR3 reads TGTGCCAGCAGCCCTGAGGGTGAAAAACTGTTTTTT.

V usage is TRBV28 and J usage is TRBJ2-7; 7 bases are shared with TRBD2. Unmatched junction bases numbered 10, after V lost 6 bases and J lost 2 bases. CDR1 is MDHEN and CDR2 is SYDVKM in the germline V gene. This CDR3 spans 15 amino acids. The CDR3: CASRGGDLAAYEQYF. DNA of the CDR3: TGTGCCAGCAGGGGGGGGGACCTAGCGGCCTACGAGCAGTACTTC.

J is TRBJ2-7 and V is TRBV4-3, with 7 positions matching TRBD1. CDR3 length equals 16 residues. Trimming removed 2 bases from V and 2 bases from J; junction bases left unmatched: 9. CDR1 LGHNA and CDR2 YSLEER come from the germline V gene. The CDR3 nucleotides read TGCGCCAGCAGCCAAAGCCATGGACAGGCGGCCTACGAGCAGTACTTC. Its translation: CASSQSHGQAAYEQYF.

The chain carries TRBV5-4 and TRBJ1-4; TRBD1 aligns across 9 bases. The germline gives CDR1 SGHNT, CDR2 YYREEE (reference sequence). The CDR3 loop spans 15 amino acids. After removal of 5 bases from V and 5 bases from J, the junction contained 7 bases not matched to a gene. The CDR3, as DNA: TGTGCCAGCAGTCAAACAGGGGGCGAAAATGAAAAACTGTTTTTT. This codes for CASSQTGGENEKLFF.

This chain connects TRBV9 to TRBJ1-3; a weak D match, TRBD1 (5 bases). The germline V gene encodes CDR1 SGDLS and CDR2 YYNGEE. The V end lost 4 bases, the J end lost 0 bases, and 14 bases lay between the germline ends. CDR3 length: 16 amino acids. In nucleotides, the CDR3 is TGTGCCAGCAGCCCCCCATGGGGCACCTCTGGAAACACCATATATTTT. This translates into CASSPPWGTSGNTIYF.

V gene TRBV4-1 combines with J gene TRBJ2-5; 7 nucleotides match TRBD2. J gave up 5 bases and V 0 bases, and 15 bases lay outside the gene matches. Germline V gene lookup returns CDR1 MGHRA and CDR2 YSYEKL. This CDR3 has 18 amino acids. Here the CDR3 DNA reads TGCGCCAGCAGCCAAGATCTTAACGTCGCGGGAGTAGGGGAGACCCAGTACTTC. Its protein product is CASSQDLNVAGVGETQYF.

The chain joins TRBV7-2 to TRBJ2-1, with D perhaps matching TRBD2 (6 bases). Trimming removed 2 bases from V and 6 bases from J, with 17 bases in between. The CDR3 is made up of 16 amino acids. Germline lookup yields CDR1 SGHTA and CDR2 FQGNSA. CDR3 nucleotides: TGTGCCAGCAGCTTATCCGAGACTAGGTTGGGCAATGAGCAGTTCTTC. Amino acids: CASSLSETRLGNEQFF.

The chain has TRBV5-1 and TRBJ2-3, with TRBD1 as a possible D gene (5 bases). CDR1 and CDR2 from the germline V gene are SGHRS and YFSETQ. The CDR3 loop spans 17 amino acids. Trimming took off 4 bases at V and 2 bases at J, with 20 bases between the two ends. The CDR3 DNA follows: TGCGCCAGCAGCACATCCGACAGATCAATAAACACAGATACGCAGTATTTT. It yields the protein CASSTSDRSINTDTQYF.

The CDR3 nucleotides read TGTGCCAGCAGCTACTCAGGGATTCAAGAGACCCAGTACTTC. Protein sequence: CASSYSGIQETQYF. The rearrangement uses TRBV5-4 and TRBJ2-5, with a possible D match to TRBD1 (5 bases). The CDR3 length is 14 residues. Germline CDR1 SGHNT, CDR2 YYREEE (reference sequence). Trimming left V 3 bases short and J 2 bases short, with 11 bases between.

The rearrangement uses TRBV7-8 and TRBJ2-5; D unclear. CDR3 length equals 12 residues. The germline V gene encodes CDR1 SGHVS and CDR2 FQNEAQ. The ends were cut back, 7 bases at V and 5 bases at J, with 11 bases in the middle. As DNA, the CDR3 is TGTGCCAGCAACCAAATTCGGGAGACCCAGTACTTC. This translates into CASNQIRETQYF.

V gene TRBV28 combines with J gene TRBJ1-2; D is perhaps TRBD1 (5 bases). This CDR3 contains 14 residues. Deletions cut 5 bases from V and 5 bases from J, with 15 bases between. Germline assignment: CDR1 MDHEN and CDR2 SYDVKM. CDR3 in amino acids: CASSPDLTVYGYTF. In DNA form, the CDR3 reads TGTGCCAGCAGTCCAGACTTGACAGTTTATGGCTACACCTTC.

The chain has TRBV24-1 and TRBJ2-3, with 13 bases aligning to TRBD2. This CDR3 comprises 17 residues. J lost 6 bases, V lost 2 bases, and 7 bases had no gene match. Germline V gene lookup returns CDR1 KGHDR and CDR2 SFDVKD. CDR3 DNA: TGTGCCACCAGTGATTGGGGACTAGCGGGGAGTCTCGATACGCAGTATTTT. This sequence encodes CATSDWGLAGSLDTQYF.

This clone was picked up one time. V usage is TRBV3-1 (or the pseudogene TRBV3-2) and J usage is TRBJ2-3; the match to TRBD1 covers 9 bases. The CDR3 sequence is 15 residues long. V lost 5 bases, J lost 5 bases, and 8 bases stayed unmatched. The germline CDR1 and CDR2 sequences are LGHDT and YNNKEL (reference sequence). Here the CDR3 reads CASSSSGQGLDTQYF. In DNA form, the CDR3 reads TGTGCCAGCAGCTCTTCGGGACAGGGATTAGATACGCAGTATTTT.

CDR3 sequence (DNA): TGTGCCAGCCGGACAGTTCGGGAGACCCAGTACTTC. Residues: CASRTVRETQYF. V usage is TRBV2 and J usage is TRBJ2-5; a weak D match, TRBD1 (6 bases). Germline CDR1 SNHLY, CDR2 FYNNEI. The CDR3 has 12 amino acids. The germline V and J ends were trimmed by 8 bases and 5 bases, with 12 bases remaining between them.

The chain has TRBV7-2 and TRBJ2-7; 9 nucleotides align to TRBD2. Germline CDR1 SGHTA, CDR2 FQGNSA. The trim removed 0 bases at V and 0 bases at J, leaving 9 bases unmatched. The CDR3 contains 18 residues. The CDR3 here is CASSLAWPSGTYSYEQYF. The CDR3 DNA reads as TGTGCCAGCAGCTTAGCGTGGCCTAGCGGGACGTACTCCTACGAGCAGTACTTC. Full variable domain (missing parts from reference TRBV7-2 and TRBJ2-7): GAGVSQSPSNKVTEKGKDVELRCDPISGHTALYWYRQSLGQGLEFLIYFQGNSAPDKSGLPSDRFSAERTGGSVSTLTIQRTQQEDSAVYLCASSLAWPSGTYSYEQYFGPGTRLTVT.

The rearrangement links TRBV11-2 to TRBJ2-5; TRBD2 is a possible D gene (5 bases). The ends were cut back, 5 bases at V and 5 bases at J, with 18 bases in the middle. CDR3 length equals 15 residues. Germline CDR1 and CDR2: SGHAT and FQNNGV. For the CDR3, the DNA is TGTGCCAGCAGCGACCTCGGGGTAGTCCGCGAGACCCAGTACTTC. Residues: CASSDLGVVRETQYF.